This T cell receptor beta chain was recorded in a study of blood T cell repertoires in COVID-19. The overall study: The samples span acute and convalescent COVID-19 from the United States, Italy and Spain. Sources were T cells, B-cell-depleted T cells, or PBMCs; the material itself was cDNA or gDNA.

Per the authors' pipeline: Amplifying reference gene primers gave estimates of nucleated cell counts. This table comes from immunoSEQ multiplex PCR, and its TCRdb copy is limited to in-frame clones, with some not included. The V and J calls and the clone size are those of that table, but D and trimming were determined from the DNA. Of 150,000 to 200,000 clones in the sample, roughly 70% are singletons; the top ten hold 3%. This CDR3 is 18 amino acids long. Germline V lookup: CDR1 LNHNV, CDR2 YYDKDF (reference sequence). The V and J ends lost 0 bases and 2 bases, in that order; junction bases with no gene match: 11.

The rearrangement links TRBV15 to TRBJ2-5, with 8 bases lining up with TRBD2. Sequences were obtained from peripheral blood. The clonotype was recovered from a woman aged 80 or over with acute or convalescent COVID-19. The CDR3: CATSRDPPTSATQETQYF. The CDR3 DNA is TGTGCCACCAGCAGAGATCCTCCGACTAGCGCCACTCAAGAGACCCAGTACTTC.